This T cell receptor (beta chain) was profiled in a study of T cell responses to AZD1222 COVID-19 vaccine (dated by TCRdb to about 2021). Looking at the study overall: AZD1222 recipients with second doses at about 4 weeks or about 12 weeks were pooled, because spike-specific TCR depth and breadth did not differ between schedules. A total of about 230 trial participants underwent TCR sequencing, of whom 200 to 220 received two doses of AZD1222 and about 25 received two doses of the MenACWY control vaccine. Trial participants were enrolled into age subgroups of 18-55, 56-69 and 70-plus years, which contained roughly 140, 27 and 60 TCR-sequenced participants, respectively. The paper's findings and limits, for the study overall: In the small 56-69-year group, the increase in depth fell short of significance, most likely because of low power. Because no samples from the day 14 peak response were available, repertoires could be characterized only after the peak T cell response. Conclusions about previously exposed vaccinees are limited, since just six AZD1222 recipients were seropositive for SARS-CoV-2 at baseline. The vaccine-associated CD4 TCRs covered the entire spike protein, and the dominant responses fell in regions 160-218 and 743-854. Most participants were white British and females outnumbered males, and the authors suggested that clonal diversity may have been underestimated. Reportedly, close to half of the unique spike-specific TCRs recognized epitopes lying outside the regions that are mutated in the B.1.351 and B.1.1.7 variants. Spike-specific TCR breadth and depth rose significantly after two AZD1222 doses compared with day 0 and with MenACWY recipients.

Trimming costs V 6 bases and J 5 bases, and their ends lie 16 bases apart. The germline V gene encodes CDR1 MNHEY and CDR2 SVGAGI. The CDR3 covers 14 residues, taking in both the cysteine and the phenylalanine. CDR3 DNA is the only sequence kept; it has 42 bases, read in frame from the first base. The CDR3 regions of human TCRbeta chains were analyzed by immunosequencing. The authors' analysis ran thus. TCRs in the repertoires were matched against a reference library of SARS-CoV-2-specific TCRs that had been generated with the MIRA antigen-specificity platform. Breadth meant the fraction of unique TCRs that were SARS-CoV-2-associated, whereas depth meant the fraction of total T cells that were SARS-CoV-2-associated. Using the MIRA data, each spike-specific TCR was mapped to the spike region that the TCR reacts to and placed in a CD4 or CD8 class. Log10-transformed breadth and depth values were compared by one-way ANOVA with Sidak's multiple comparisons tests. TCRdb stores this immuneACCESS table with in-frame sequences only. Part of the clones is absent; in the studies checked, under half of the shortfall reflects unresolved V genes, and no reason is known for the rest. The D gene and trimming were derived from the DNA, and the V and J assignments and clone size from that table. The sample profile shows 99,000 or so clones; around 87% of them were found once. The ten largest clonotypes hold 2% to 3% of the sample.

The label giving this sample's time point can be read as: baseline before first vaccination. Vaccinee samples came from UK trials COV001 and COV002, including a single-blind randomized controlled phase 2/3 trial of AZD1222 (ChAdOx1 nCoV-19) in healthy adults. Trial participant PBMC samples were collected at day 0 and day 28 after the second dose for TCRbeta chain sequencing. With respect to this clone: It lacks a known antigen. The input lacks base qualities; no much larger clone sits a single base away.

The chain links TRBV6-5 with TRBJ1-2; 5 matching bases give a weak D call of TRBD1. The material was peripheral blood, obtained on day 0 of AZD1222 vaccination. This TCR derives from an adult in good health. The encoded CDR3 is CASRDFGTSYGYTF. DNA sequence: TGTGCCAGCAGGGACTTTGGGACTTCGTATGGCTACACCTTC.